This record covers a single T cell receptor (beta chain). This record comes from a study of human T cells and chemical hapten exposure. Germline CDR1 reads MNHEY; CDR2 reads SVGAGI. There are 13 residues in the CDR3. V lost 5 bases, J lost 2 bases, and 9 bases lay in between. As to time point: pre-sensitization, week 0. Noted treatment: therapeutic diphenylcyclopropenone sensitization with weekly scalp DPC. It was unfractionated whole blood from which total RNA was extracted. MiXCR, applied by TCRdb to the RACE reads, yields one record per CDR3 protein. The table has 180,000 or so distinct CDR3 sequences, nearly 30% seen once.

This TCR derives from a woman aged 25 to 39 with alopecia areata. Some clones in this sample may be carry-over from other donors' samples. The material was whole blood, obtained in connection with sensitization to the hapten diphenylcyclopropenone (DPC). The chain links TRBV6-5 to TRBJ2-5, with D unresolved. The CDR3 loop is CASSATEQETQYF. The CDR3 region has the DNA TGTGCCAGCAGTGCGACGGAACAAGAGACCCAGTACTTC.